These 25 T cell receptor beta chains were all obtained from the same sample, sequenced in a study of blood T cell repertoires in COVID-19 (dated by TCRdb to 2020 to 2021). Preparation of the library involved the immunoSEQ multiplex PCR assay. Drawn from immuneACCESS, this table holds only the in-frame rearrangements with V and J called that TCRdb kept. Clones are partly lost; checked studies trace under half to an unresolved V gene and leave the rest unexplained. This sample is represented by about 330,000 clones; around 87% of them were singletons. The ten largest clonotypes hold about 5.7% of the sample. Sequenced sample: PBMCs or T cells enriched from blood (not recorded which). The receptor set was obtained from a woman under 40 who had recovered from COVID-19.

The chain recombines TRBV3-1 (or the pseudogene TRBV3-2) with TRBJ1-5; 8 bases align to TRBD1. Germline assignment: CDR1 LGHDT and CDR2 YNNKEL (reference sequence). V trimming: 4 bases; J trimming: 0 bases; junction bases outside the gene matches: 14. This CDR3 spans 19 amino acids. The CDR3 protein is CASSLLRRTGKPSNQPQHF. The DNA for the CDR3 is TGTGCCAGCAGCCTGCTCCGCCGGACAGGGAAACCTAGCAATCAGCCCCAGCATTTT.

This clone appeared a single time. V usage is TRBV6-2 or TRBV6-3 and J usage is TRBJ2-1; the D is unclear. V was clipped by 0 bases and J by 4 bases, with 7 bases between them. Per the germline V gene, CDR1 is MNHEY and CDR2 is SVGEGT. There are 14 residues in the CDR3. CDR3 sequence (DNA): TGTGCCAGCAGTTACTCCCGGTATTACAATGAGCAGTTCTTC. Encoded protein: CASSYSRYYNEQFF.

In this sample, this clone turned up once. V usage is TRBV2 and J usage is TRBJ1-2, with 8 nucleotides matching TRBD1. The CDR3 extends over 13 amino acids. The V gene's germline CDR1 is SNHLY and CDR2 FYNNEI. Trimming at V came to 6 bases and at J to 4 bases, leaving 4 bases not matched to a gene. The CDR3 spells CASRTGDGYGYTF. The CDR3 DNA is TGTGCCAGCAGGACAGGGGATGGCTATGGCTACACCTTC.

The V call is TRBV2, the J call TRBJ2-2, with TRBD1 matching 9 bases. CDR1 is SNHLY and CDR2 is FYNNEI in the germline V gene. The CDR3 has 15 amino acids. V shed 8 bases and J 6 bases; nucleotides not matched to a gene: 10. CDR3 nucleotides: TGTGCCAGCTCAGACCGACAGGGGGGATCCGGGGAGCTGTTTTTT. Its translation: CASSDRQGGSGELFF.

The chain joins TRBV5-4 to TRBJ2-2; D possibly corresponds to TRBD2 (6 bases). V was shortened by 4 bases and J by 4 bases, with 14 bases between the two germline ends. Germline CDR1 SGHNT, CDR2 YYREEE (reference sequence). This CDR3 contains 15 residues. The CDR3 here is CASSLRRGTTGELFF. The CDR3 nucleotides read TGTGCCAGCAGCCTCCGGCGGGGAACCACCGGGGAGCTGTTTTTT. The variable domain in full, completed from reference TRBV5-4 and TRBJ2-2, reads ETGVTQSPTHLIKTRGQQVTLRCSSQSGHNTVSWYQQALGQGPQFIFQYYREEENGRGNFPPRFSGLQFPNYSSELNVNALELDDSALYLCASSLRRGTTGELFFGEGSRLTVL.

This chain links TRBV5-5 with TRBJ2-5; D may be TRBD2 (6 bases). V was cut by 1 base and J by 2 bases, with 12 bases left in between. CDR1 is SGHKS and CDR2 is YYEKEE in the germline V gene (reference sequence). The CDR3 sequence is 15 residues long. The CDR3 sequence: CASSLYSGGQETQYF. DNA of the CDR3: TGTGCCAGCAGCTTGTACTCCGGGGGACAAGAGACCCAGTACTTC.

The chain links TRBV7-9 to TRBJ1-1; D gene uncertain. The germline V and J ends were trimmed by 4 bases and 4 bases, with 25 bases remaining between them. Germline-derived CDR1 and CDR2 are SEHNR and FQNEAQ (reference sequence). The CDR3 sequence is 18 residues long. The CDR3: CASSSRIGVVEVRTEAFF. The CDR3 bases are TGTGCCAGCAGCTCCCGGATCGGGGTTGTGGAGGTTCGCACTGAAGCTTTCTTT.

This rearrangement joins TRBV19 to TRBJ1-2; D is ambiguous. The CDR3 consists of 16 residues. Germline CDR1 is LNHDA and CDR2 is SQIVND (reference sequence). V dropped 7 bases and J dropped 0 bases, with 18 bases sitting between them. CDR3 amino acids: CASTPTLYATNYGYTF. The CDR3 DNA is TGTGCCAGTACCCCGACACTCTACGCCACTAACTATGGCTACACCTTC. The entire variable domain, with the rest obtained from reference TRBV19 and TRBJ1-2, is as follows: DGGITQSPKYLFRKEGQNVTLSCEQNLNHDAMYWYRQDPGQGLRLIYYSQIVNDFQKGDIAEGYSVSREKKESFPLTVTSAQKNPTAFYLCASTPTLYATNYGYTFGSGTRLTVV.

This rearrangement joins TRBV5-1 to TRBJ1-2, with D possibly being TRBD1 (6 bases). Trimming stripped 4 bases from V and 7 bases from J, with 26 bases between. CDR1 and CDR2 (germline): SGHRS, YFSETQ. The CDR3 covers 17 residues. The DNA for the CDR3 is TGCGCCAGCAGCCCCCGGGACAAAGGGAGCCAGGGTGGTGGCTACACCTTC. This encodes CASSPRDKGSQGGGYTF.

V gene TRBV2 combines with J gene TRBJ2-7; TRBD1 is a possible D gene (6 bases). Trimming removed 7 bases at V and 4 bases at J, with 17 bases between. This CDR3 has 14 residues. Looked up from germline, CDR1 is SNHLY and CDR2 is FYNNEI. The CDR3 here is CASTPPRGGYEQYF. The CDR3 region has the DNA TGTGCCAGCACTCCCCCACGAGGGGGATACGAGCAGTACTTC.

This chain connects TRBV10-2 to TRBJ1-5; D remains ambiguous. Trimming took 7 bases from V and 0 from J, leaving 10 bases between them. Germline loops: CDR1 WSHSY, CDR2 SAAADI. This CDR3 region has 14 residues. The CDR3 DNA is TGCGCCAGCAATAGCCACTATAGCAATCAGCCCCAGCATTTT. Residues: CASNSHYSNQPQHF.

J is TRBJ1-4 and V is TRBV27; 8 bases line up with TRBD1. From germline, CDR1 is MNHEY and CDR2 SMNVEV (reference sequence). CDR3 size: 15 residues. The V segment lost 7 bases and the J segment 3 bases; nucleotides outside the gene matches: 7. The DNA for the CDR3 is TGTGCCAGCACTTCCAGGGGGCTCCCTAATGAAAAACTGTTTTTT. Residues: CASTSRGLPNEKLFF.

The genes are TRBV7-9 and TRBJ2-1, with TRBD1 identical over 9 bases. Germline V CDR1 and CDR2: SEHNR, FQNEAQ (reference sequence). Trimming took 3 bases from V and 6 from J; bases not matched to a gene: 3. This CDR3 contains 14 residues. CDR3 region: CASSFPGQGNEQFF. CDR3 bases: TGTGCCAGCAGCTTCCCGGGACAGGGCAATGAGCAGTTCTTC.

This rearrangement joins TRBV28 to TRBJ1-5, with no clear D. The ends were cut back, 6 bases at V and 3 bases at J, with 9 bases in the middle. The CDR3 totals 13 residues. Per the germline V gene, CDR1 is MDHEN and CDR2 is SYDVKM. CDR3 amino acids: CASRATFNQPQHF. The CDR3 coding sequence is TGTGCCAGCAGAGCCACTTTCAATCAGCCCCAGCATTTT.

The rearrangement uses TRBV7-2 and TRBJ2-7, with D possibly matching TRBD1 (5 bases). The V and J ends lost 6 bases and 1 base respectively, with 13 bases between them. Germline V CDR1 and CDR2: SGHTA, FQGNSA. This CDR3 is 14 amino acids long. CDR3 sequence reads: CASSRNQGSYEQYF. CDR3 sequence (DNA): TGTGCCAGCAGTCGAAACCAGGGTTCCTACGAGCAGTACTTC.

This clone came up once. CDR3 sequence: CASSQGQGQGSSPLHF. The CDR3 coding sequence is TGCGCCAGCAGCCAAGGTCAGGGACAGGGAAGTTCACCCCTCCACTTT. V is TRBV4-3 and J is TRBJ1-6; 9 positions match TRBD1. The V and J ends lost 1 base and 9 bases, in that order; junction bases with no gene match: 7. The CDR3 runs to 16 residues. Per germline, CDR1 LGHNA and CDR2 YSLEER.

This clone was counted once. V gene TRBV13 combines with J gene TRBJ2-3; TRBD2 agrees at 8 bases. The CDR3 spans 15 residues. Looked up from germline, CDR1 is PRHDT and CDR2 is FYEKMQ (reference sequence). Unmatched junction bases numbered 4, after V lost 0 bases and J lost 5 bases. DNA of the CDR3: TGTGCCAGCAGCTTAGGCCAGCGGGGGATAGATACGCAGTATTTT. Its translation: CASSLGQRGIDTQYF.

The chain joins TRBV28 to TRBJ2-7; possibly TRBD1 for D (6 bases). Germline loops: CDR1 MDHEN, CDR2 SYDVKM. The CDR3 runs to 14 residues. V lost 3 bases, J lost 0 bases, and 9 bases lay in between. The CDR3 sequence: CASSFLGGSYEQYF. The CDR3 nucleotides read TGTGCCAGCAGTTTTTTAGGGGGCTCCTACGAGCAGTACTTC.

This clone was counted once. The chain recombines TRBV4-1 with TRBJ1-1, with a tentative D call TRBD1 (5 bases). In germline, CDR1 is MGHRA, CDR2 YSYEKL. V lost 3 bases, J lost 5 bases, and 22 bases lay in between. This CDR3 is built from 17 residues. DNA for the CDR3: TGCGCCAGCAGCCATAGGGGCCAGGGAAGGTCATTTACTGAAGCTTTCTTT. It specifies CASSHRGQGRSFTEAFF.

The rearrangement uses TRBV18 and TRBJ2-7; D ambiguous. Trimming left V 4 bases short and J 3 bases short, with 10 bases between. The CDR3 covers 13 residues. Germline loops: CDR1 KGHSH, CDR2 LQKENI. CDR3 sequence (DNA): TGTGCCAGCTCACTCCAGGATCTCTACGAGCAGTACTTC. Its protein is CASSLQDLYEQYF.

The V call is TRBV5-8, the J call TRBJ1-5; D is unclear. Per germline, CDR1 SGHTS and CDR2 YDEGEE. CDR3 length: 14 residues. The ends were cut back, 1 base at V and 6 bases at J, with 11 bases in the middle. The chain's CDR3 is CASSLIRGGQPQHF. In DNA, the CDR3 is TGTGCCAGCAGCTTGATCAGAGGTGGTCAGCCCCAGCATTTT.

This sequence joins TRBV5-8 and TRBJ1-1; TRBD1 might be the D (6 bases). Trimming took off 4 bases at V and 0 bases at J, with 13 bases between the two ends. This CDR3 is 15 amino acids long. Germline CDR1 reads SGHTS; CDR2 reads YDEGEE. CDR3 sequence reads: CASSGDMWMNTEAFF. The CDR3 nucleotides are TGTGCCAGCAGCGGGGACATGTGGATGAACACTGAAGCTTTCTTT.

The CDR3 reads CSVEEWDRGTDTQYF. In nucleotides, the CDR3 is TGCAGCGTTGAAGAGTGGGACAGGGGGACAGATACGCAGTATTTT. The V and J genes are TRBV29-1 and TRBJ2-3, with 11 bases matching TRBD1. There are 15 residues in the CDR3. Trimming took 0 bases from V and 3 from J; bases not matched to a gene: 2. Germline V gene data show CDR1 as SQVTM and CDR2 as ANQGSEA.

This clone was seen once. The rearrangement links TRBV10-2 to TRBJ2-1; 10 nucleotides match TRBD2. V gave up 7 bases and J gave up 0 bases; unmatched junction bases: 6. In germline, CDR1 is WSHSY, CDR2 SAAADI. The CDR3 runs 16 residues. The CDR3 bases are TGCGCCAGCAAACTAGCGGGGCTGGGCTCCTACAATGAGCAGTTCTTC. Protein sequence: CASKLAGLGSYNEQFF.

The chain uses TRBV10-1 and TRBJ1-1; D call uncertain. V was trimmed by 6 bases and J by 2 bases, leaving 10 bases between them. Germline V lookup: CDR1 WNHNN, CDR2 SYGVQD (reference sequence). The CDR3 covers 13 residues. CDR3 in amino acids: CASSGRGNTEAFF. The CDR3 DNA is TGCGCCAGCAGCGGGCGGGGAAACACTGAAGCTTTCTTT.